A selection of T cell receptor beta chains follows, all from one sample in a study of Ad26.COV2.S vaccination and SARS-CoV-2 variants. The method was immunoSEQ multiplex PCR; TCRdb's version includes in-frame clones alone and lacks a portion of them. This sample has approximately 360,000 clones, with roughly four fifths found just once. The sequencing here drew on peripheral blood, taken in a trial of Ad26.COV2.S vaccine versus placebo. The receptors were sampled from a person aged 18-60 years who received the Ad26.COV2.S COVID-19 vaccine or a placebo. CDR3s include the opening cysteine and the closing phenylalanine or tryptophan. A D gene is named only where the DNA matches it firmly. A row's size may be missing; if present it is once, few, many or a size class.

v_call	clone_size	j_call	d_call	cdr3_nt	cdr3_aa
TRBV7-3	.	TRBJ2-6	.	TGTGCCAGCAGCTTAGGTGGAGGGACCAACGTCCTGACTTTC	CASSLGGGTNVLTF
TRBV29-1	.	TRBJ1-3	.	TGCAGCGTGGAGGAAAACACCATATATTTT	CSVEENTIYF
TRBV2	.	TRBJ2-7	TRBD2	TGTGCCAGCAGTGAGCTAGCGGGAAAGGCCTACGAGCAGTACTTC	CASSELAGKAYEQYF
TRBV9	.	TRBJ2-7	TRBD1	TGTGCCAGCAGCAAGGGACAGGGAATCTACGAGCAGTACTTC	CASSKGQGIYEQYF
TRBV9	few	TRBJ2-1	.	TGTGCCAGCAGCACACTACGGACTACCAATGAGCAGTTCTTC	CASSTLRTTNEQFF
TRBV5-4	.	TRBJ2-1	.	TGTGCCAGCAGCTTGGAGGGGGGCAATGAGCAGTTCTTC	CASSLEGGNEQFF
TRBV5-4	.	TRBJ1-4	.	TGTGCCAGTTCCGAATTGGGGGAAAAACTGTTTTTT	CASSELGEKLFF
TRBV5-4	once	TRBJ2-4	TRBD1	TGTGCCAGCAGTTTGACAGGGGGGACGTGGGACAAAAACATTCAGTACTTC	CASSLTGGTWDKNIQYF
TRBV7-3	.	TRBJ2-3	.	TGTGCCAGCAGCTTAAGGGGCAGGAGCACAGATACGCAGTATTTT	CASSLRGRSTDTQYF
TRBV18	.	TRBJ2-7	.	TGTGCCAGCTCACAAGGGTCCGAGCAGTACTTC	CASSQGSEQYF
TRBV18	.	TRBJ2-5	.	TGTGCCAGCTCACCAGGGAAGGGAATGGAGACCCAGTACTTC	CASSPGKGMETQYF
TRBV7-2	.	TRBJ2-1	TRBD1	TGTGCCAGCAGCTGGGGACAGGGGGCGCTTGAGCAGTTCTTC	CASSWGQGALEQFF
TRBV19	few	TRBJ1-4	TRBD1	TGTGCCAGTACTACAGGGGATGGAGTTGAAAAACTGTTTTTT	CASTTGDGVEKLFF
TRBV3-1/TRBV3-2	.	TRBJ2-3	TRBD2	TGTGCCAGCAGCCAGGGACCTGCTAGCGGGAGGGCCTCAGATACGCAGTATTTT	CASSQGPASGRASDTQYF
TRBV11-3	.	TRBJ2-7	TRBD1	TGTGCCAGCAGCCCCCGGGACAGATTCTACGAGCAGTACTTC	CASSPRDRFYEQYF
TRBV11-3	.	TRBJ2-7	TRBD2	TGTGCCAGCAGCTTAACGGGAGGGCCCTACGAGCAGTACTTC	CASSLTGGPYEQYF
TRBV18	.	TRBJ1-2	.	TGTGCCAGCTCACCAGGGGGACCTCGGGGCGGCTACACCTTC	CASSPGGPRGGYTF
TRBV4-2	.	TRBJ1-5	.	TGTGCCAGCAGCCAAGATGAGGTGGGGTATAGCAATCAGCCCCAGCATTTT	CASSQDEVGYSNQPQHF
TRBV5-4	.	TRBJ2-7	.	TGTGCCAGCAGCCCGGGTATAGGGACCAACTACGAGCAGTACTTC	CASSPGIGTNYEQYF
TRBV19	.	TRBJ1-2	.	TGTGCCAGTACCGCGGGACGGACTCTCAACTATGGCTACACCTTC	CASTAGRTLNYGYTF
TRBV4-2	.	TRBJ2-7	.	TGTGCCAGCAGCCAAGATGAAGGGTCTACCTACGAGCAGTACTTC	CASSQDEGSTYEQYF
TRBV5-1	few	TRBJ1-6	TRBD1	TGCGCCAGCAGCACCGACAGGGGGTCGTCACCCCTCCACTTT	CASSTDRGSSPLHF
TRBV4-1	.	TRBJ1-3	.	TGCGCCAGCAGCTTACCCCCGGCTTCTGGAAACACCATATATTTT	CASSLPPASGNTIYF
TRBV14	many	TRBJ1-1	.	TGTGCCAGCAGCCGGGGGGCTGGCACTGAAGCTTTCTTT	CASSRGAGTEAFF
TRBV6-5	.	TRBJ2-5	.	TGTGCCAGCAGTTACTCGGGGGAAGCGACCCAGTACTTC	CASSYSGEATQYF
TRBV6-6	.	TRBJ1-1	.	TGTGCCAGCAGTTATCGGTACACTGACACTGAAGCTTTCTTT	CASSYRYTDTEAFF
TRBV5-5	.	TRBJ1-1	.	TGTGCCAGCAGCTTAAGTCGGGACACTGAAGCTTTCTTT	CASSLSRDTEAFF
TRBV9	.	TRBJ2-7	TRBD2	TGTGCCAGCAGCCCCCATAGCGCTAGCGGAGTCTACGAGCAGTACTTC	CASSPHSASGVYEQYF
TRBV19	.	TRBJ1-1	.	TGTGCCAGTACACGAACCGGGACACCATTCACTGAAGCTTTCTTT	CASTRTGTPFTEAFF
TRBV5-1	.	TRBJ1-4	.	TGCGCCAGCAGCTTGGACAGGTTAGGTGAAAAACTGTTTTTT	CASSLDRLGEKLFF
TRBV2	.	TRBJ1-2	.	TGTGCCAGCAGGGGGTCAGTTAAAGGCTACACCTTC	CASRGSVKGYTF
TRBV3-1/TRBV3-2	.	TRBJ1-1	.	TGTGCCAGCAGCCAAGATTGTAGCGTGGTTACCGAGAACACTGAAGCTTTCTTT	CASSQDCSVVTENTEAFF
TRBV11-3	.	TRBJ1-1	.	TGTGCCAGCAGCTTGATAGGGACCAACACTGAAGCTTTCTTT	CASSLIGTNTEAFF
TRBV18	.	TRBJ2-7	TRBD2	TGTGCCAGCTCAAATAGCGGGGGACCCTCCTACGAGCAGTACTTC	CASSNSGGPSYEQYF
TRBV11-3	once	TRBJ2-3	.	TGTGCCAGCAGCCGTTATAGCACAGATACGCAGTATTTT	CASSRYSTDTQYF
TRBV4-1	.	TRBJ2-7	TRBD2	TGCGCCAGCAGCCAAGGACTAGCGGGGGACGAGCAGTACTTC	CASSQGLAGDEQYF
TRBV4-1	.	TRBJ1-5	.	TGCGCCAGCAGCCACCCGATCGGCAGGGGTGCGATATATGGGCAGCCCCAGCATTTT	CASSHPIGRGAIYGQPQHF
TRBV9	.	TRBJ1-2	.	TGTGCCAGCAGCGCTACAGATAGTGGTGGCTACACCTTC	CASSATDSGGYTF
TRBV21-1	.	TRBJ2-7	.	TGTGCCAGCAGCAAATTGGGTTCCGAGCAGTACTTC	CASSKLGSEQYF
TRBV5-4	.	TRBJ1-2	.	TGTGCCAGCAGCTTCCGGGGGCGACAGGGCTACACCTTC	CASSFRGRQGYTF
TRBV13	few	TRBJ1-3	.	TGTGCCAGCGGTGGGACATCACTATTCTCTGGAAACACCATATATTTT	CASGGTSLFSGNTIYF
TRBV7-2	.	TRBJ2-6	.	TGTGCCAGCAGCTACGGGACCTCGATCTCTGGGGCCAACGTCCTGACTTTC	CASSYGTSISGANVLTF